The 9 T cell receptor beta chains below all came from one sample that was sequenced in a study of blood T cell repertoires in COVID-19. The table came from immunoSEQ multiplex PCR; TCRdb's copy has only in-frame clones and leaves some out. The sample contains approximately 150,000 clones, roughly 84% of which appear only once. Sequenced: peripheral blood. All receptors come from a woman aged 45-65 years in a cohort sampled during active or convalescent COVID-19.

J is TRBJ1-6 and V is TRBV6-6, with TRBD1 matching 8 bases. Germline CDR1 is MNHNY and CDR2 is SVGAGI (reference sequence). This CDR3 is 18 amino acids long. Trimming took 5 bases from V and 4 from J; bases not matched to a gene: 13. CDR3 amino acids: CASSLTSDRGFYNSPLHF. The DNA for the CDR3 is TGTGCCAGCAGTCTCACCTCAGACAGGGGATTTTATAATTCACCCCTCCACTTT.

This chain links TRBV4-3 with TRBJ1-1; D is ambiguous. V lost 0 bases and J 4 bases, leaving 12 bases between the germline ends. Per the germline V gene, CDR1 is LGHNA and CDR2 is YSLEER. The length of the CDR3 is 15 residues. Written as DNA, the CDR3 is TGCGCCAGCAGCCAAGATAGGTACGAGGCCACTGAAGCTTTCTTT. Translation gives CASSQDRYEATEAFF.

For this clone: The sample contains more than one DNA sequence encoding this CDR3. This chain links TRBV18 with TRBJ1-1, with D hard to call. CDR1 is KGHSH and CDR2 is LQKENI in the germline V gene. The CDR3 consists of 13 residues. The V gene lost 2 bases and the J gene lost 1 base, with 5 bases spanning the gap. CDR3: CASSPTRNTEAFF. The CDR3 nucleotides read TGTGCCAGCTCACCAACAAGGAACACTGAAGCTTTCTTT.

The chain employs TRBV11-2 and TRBJ2-7; 9 bases agree with TRBD2. Germline V gene sequence: CDR1 SGHAT, CDR2 FQNNGV. This CDR3 has 13 residues. V was clipped by 4 bases and J by 6 bases; unmatched bases: 4. The CDR3 sequence: CASSSAGGPEQYF. The CDR3 DNA reads as TGTGCCAGCAGCTCAGCGGGGGGCCCCGAGCAGTACTTC.

V is TRBV30 and J is TRBJ1-2, with 9 bases fitting TRBD1. The CDR3 loop spans 14 amino acids. Germline assignment: CDR1 GTSNPN and CDR2 SVGIG (reference sequence). V was clipped by 3 bases and J by 8 bases; unmatched bases: 10. The CDR3 bases are TGTGCCTGGAGCCTGGGACAGGGTGGGCGAGGCTACACCTTC. Protein: CAWSLGQGGRGYTF.

The chain is built from TRBV5-1 and TRBJ1-4, with D perhaps matching TRBD1 (5 bases). CDR3 length equals 14 residues. Trimming shortened V by 4 bases and J by 10 bases, and 17 bases separated the two germline ends. The germline V gene encodes CDR1 SGHRS and CDR2 YFSETQ. The CDR3 loop is CASSQGGSGGKLFF. In DNA, the CDR3 is TGCGCCAGCAGCCAAGGAGGGTCGGGGGGAAAACTGTTTTTT.

The chain combines TRBV7-6 with TRBJ2-1; maybe TRBD2 (5 bases). CDR1 is SGHVS and CDR2 is FNYEAQ in the germline V gene. With 2 bases removed from V and 0 bases from J, the gap between germline ends came to 11 bases. This CDR3 has 16 amino acids. CDR3 region: CASSLSSGSSYNEQFF. Written as DNA, the CDR3 is TGTGCCAGCAGCTTAAGTTCGGGAAGCTCCTACAATGAGCAGTTCTTC.

The V and J genes are TRBV3-1 (or the pseudogene TRBV3-2) and TRBJ1-3; D gene unclear. The CDR3 sequence is 14 residues long. Trimming shortened V by 0 bases and J by 4 bases, and 7 bases separated the two germline ends. CDR1 is LGHDT, CDR2 YNNKEL, per germline (reference sequence). The CDR3 region has the DNA TGTGCCAGCAGCCAAGATGTGGAGGGAAACACCATATATTTT. Protein: CASSQDVEGNTIYF.

This sequence joins TRBV5-1 and TRBJ2-2; a weak D match, TRBD2 (6 bases). With 4 bases removed from V and 1 base from J, the gap between germline ends came to 11 bases. The CDR3 sequence is 15 residues long. Germline lookup yields CDR1 SGHRS and CDR2 YFSETQ. Written as DNA, the CDR3 is TGCGCCAGCAGCCGGGGACTGATGAACACCGGGGAGCTGTTTTTT. Translated: CASSRGLMNTGELFF.